This T cell receptor (beta chain) was captured in a study of blood T cells in healthy people across ages. Overall study findings and caveats: Comparison with aged donors showed that long-lived donors had more naive CD4+ cells and higher diversity. Estimated diversity that came from one million T cells was considered an underestimate.

A second 7 to 11 cycle PCR used barcoded and J-beta primers. TCRdb independently ran MiXCR on the 5' RACE reads; one entry per CDR3 protein. The sample has hundreds of thousands of distinct CDR3 sequences, around 45% seen once. Germline-derived CDR1 and CDR2 are DFQATT and SNEGSKA (reference sequence). This CDR3 has 18 residues. Each donor had around 10 milliliters of peripheral blood drawn. With each sample, at least 6 micrograms of total RNA were extracted. Only a few counts were recorded for this clonotype. What it binds is unknown. The sequenced sample consisted of blood. This clonotype was obtained from a woman in her sixties or seventies in good health. This sequence joins TRBV20-1 and TRBJ2-4, with 10 nucleotides matching TRBD2. The DNA end lines up better with TRBJ2-7; the J call may be wrong. The CDR3 nucleotides read TGCAGTGCTAGAGATCACTGGGTCCAGCGGGAGGGCCAATACGAGCAGTACTTC. It translates to CSARDHWVQREGQYEQYF.